This T cell receptor (beta chain) was identified during a study of T cells expressing NK-cell markers. About the study: HCMV serostatus: most of the eight sequenced donors positive, one negative. Study observations and caveats: CD8+ T cells in more than five donors included dominant NKG2C+ clonotypes at roughly 1.0-7.5%. Uncertainty persisted over the HCMV specificity of expanded NKG2C+ T cell clones.

The CDR3 is 16 amino acids. The germline gives CDR1 LGHNA, CDR2 YNFKEQ. Points on this clonotype: The antigen is not known.

Scientists made TCR beta cDNA using 5'RACE template switching with UMIs. Reprocessing the 5' RACE reads, TCRdb reports a single entry for every CDR3 protein and omits DNA. The sample totals approximately 170,000 distinct CDR3 sequences. The specimen sequenced was blood T cells: a sorted CD56 or NKG2C T cell subset, CD4+ or CD8+ T cells, or bulk PBMC T cells (not recorded which). The rearrangement uses TRBV4-2 and TRBJ2-3; no DNA is available, so the TRBD2 call from TCRdb remains unchecked. The sequence was obtained from a man aged 18-75 years in good health. CDR3 residues: CASSPSVAGPTDTQYF.